This T cell receptor (beta chain) emerged from a study of human T cells and chemical hapten exposure. V lost 6 bases and J lost 2; bases outside the gene matches: 5. Germline CDR1 DFQATT, CDR2 SNEGSKA (reference sequence). The length of the CDR3 is 13 residues. Time point noted: patch test 2, 6 weeks after DPC sensitization. The treatment denotes: therapeutic diphenylcyclopropenone sensitization with weekly scalp DPC. Prior to each patch test being applied, blood was drawn. Study-wide points: TCRs at a frequency above 1 in 1000 stayed unchanged with DPC sensitization.

This clonotype has more than one count but fewer than ten. The antigen is undetermined. TCRdb re-called the RACE reads through MiXCR, storing one row per CDR3 protein. The sample yields about 140,000 distinct CDR3 sequences, 10% to 15% seen once. The chain is built from TRBV20-1 and TRBJ2-5, with 8 bases identical to TRBD1. The receptor's source is a woman between 50 and 59 years old with alopecia areata. Some clones in this sample may be carry-over from other donors' samples. The sequenced sample was whole blood, obtained in connection with sensitization to the hapten diphenylcyclopropenone (DPC). The CDR3 here is CSACRTGQETQYF. Here the CDR3 DNA reads TGCAGTGCCTGTCGGACAGGGCAAGAGACCCAGTACTTC.